The 5 T cell receptor beta chains given below trace back to one sample, sequenced in a study of shared clonotypes between healthy human individuals. Here immunoSEQ multiplex PCR was the method, and the copy in TCRdb shows in-frame clones only, minus some. The table has 2.5 million or so clones, over 85% seen once. Input material: naive CD4+ T cells sorted from blood. Noted subset: CD45RA+ positively selected. The receptor set was obtained from a man between 18 and 29 years old in good health.

The chain uses TRBV5-4 and TRBJ2-5, with D hard to call. V gave up 0 bases and J gave up 5 bases, with 8 bases separating them. The germline CDR1 and CDR2 sequences are SGHNT and YYREEE (reference sequence). This CDR3 comprises 13 residues. The CDR3 spells CASSLANGETQYF. CDR3 in DNA: TGTGCCAGCAGCTTGGCCAACGGTGAGACCCAGTACTTC.

This clone appeared a few times. Additional DNA sequences in this sample encode the identical CDR3. The CDR3 is CASSDRTGLNQPQHF. DNA of the CDR3: TGTGCCAGCAGTGATAGGACAGGGCTCAATCAGCCCCAGCATTTT. This chain links TRBV2 with TRBJ1-5, with 8 positions matching TRBD1. CDR3 length: 15 amino acids. V trimming: 3 bases; J trimming: 3 bases; junction bases outside the gene matches: 4. CDR1 and CDR2 from the germline V gene are SNHLY and FYNNEI.

V is TRBV5-1 and J is TRBJ1-1; 10 bases match TRBD1. The CDR3 is made up of 15 amino acids. Per the germline V gene, CDR1 is SGHRS and CDR2 is YFSETQ. V lost 3 bases and J lost 3; bases outside the gene matches: 5. This CDR3 is CASSWETGGYTEAFF. CDR3 DNA: TGCGCCAGCAGCTGGGAGACAGGGGGCTACACTGAAGCTTTCTTT.

This clone came up once. The genes are TRBV7-2 and TRBJ2-1; 8 bases match TRBD2. With 0 bases clipped from V and 4 bases from J, the junction kept 11 bases outside the gene matches. The CDR3 totals 18 residues. CDR1 is SGHTA, CDR2 FQGNSA, per germline. The CDR3 DNA sequence: TGTGCCAGCAGCTTAGCACTAGCGGAAGCCTCGGGATACAATGAGCAGTTCTTC. It is translated as CASSLALAEASGYNEQFF.

The chain carries TRBV7-9 and TRBJ2-7, with D uncertain. This CDR3 contains 14 residues. Trimming pared 3 bases from V and 2 bases from J, leaving 11 bases between. In germline, CDR1 is SEHNR, CDR2 FQNEAQ (reference sequence). The CDR3 nucleotides read TGTGCCAGCAGCTTTGGTGTCGGAGCCTACGAGCAGTACTTC. Protein: CASSFGVGAYEQYF.